The sequence of this TCR beta chain was determined in a study of blood T cell repertoires in COVID-19. On the study more broadly: Material from acute and convalescent COVID-19 was sourced from the United States, Italy and Spain. Sources were T cells, B-cell-depleted T cells, or PBMCs; the material itself was cDNA or gDNA.

Germline values: CDR1 KGHDR, CDR2 SFDVKD. Trimming cost V 4 bases and J 7 bases; bases outside gene matches: 9. The CDR3 sequence is 16 residues long. As originally analysed: For nucleated cells, counts were estimated from reference gene primer amplification. Data came from immunoSEQ multiplex PCR; TCRdb stores just in-frame clones and leaves some out. That table is the source of V, J and clone size, and D and trimming were worked out from the DNA. The data contain about 80,000 clones, around 89% of them seen just once; the ten biggest clones take up 9% to 15%. The source is a man between 65 and 85 years old with active or convalescent COVID-19. The sequenced material came from peripheral blood. The chain joins TRBV24-1 to TRBJ1-5; 10 nucleotides match TRBD1. CDR3 residues: CATSETGTGVEQPQHF. The CDR3 DNA reads as TGTGCCACCAGTGAAACCGGGACAGGGGTTGAACAGCCCCAGCATTTT.